This T cell receptor beta chain was sequenced in a study of beta chain features in type 1 diabetes. Deletions cut 4 bases from V and 5 bases from J, with 11 bases between. CDR1 is SGHDN and CDR2 is FVKESK in the germline V gene. The CDR3 loop spans 13 amino acids. Expressed TCRB transcripts were sequenced after all isolated RNA was converted to cDNA. Profiling relied on immunoSEQ multiplex PCR, and the TCRdb table lists in-frame clones only, not all of them. The data show some 270,000 clones, roughly 14% seen once. This receptor was identified in a woman aged 40 to 50 in good health. Material for sequencing was naive CD4+ T cells from blood. The rearrangement uses TRBV14 and TRBJ1-2, with D possibly being TRBD1 (5 bases). The CDR3 sequence: CASSLQVDYGYTF. The CDR3 DNA reads TGTGCCAGCAGCCTACAGGTTGATTATGGCTACACCTTC. Complete variable domain (other parts from reference TRBV14 and TRBJ1-2): EAGVTQFPSHSVIEKGQTVTLRCDPISGHDNLYWYRRVMGKEIKFLLHFVKESKQDESGMPNNRFLAERTGGTYSTLKVQPAELEDSGVYFCASSLQVDYGYTFGSGTRLTVV.